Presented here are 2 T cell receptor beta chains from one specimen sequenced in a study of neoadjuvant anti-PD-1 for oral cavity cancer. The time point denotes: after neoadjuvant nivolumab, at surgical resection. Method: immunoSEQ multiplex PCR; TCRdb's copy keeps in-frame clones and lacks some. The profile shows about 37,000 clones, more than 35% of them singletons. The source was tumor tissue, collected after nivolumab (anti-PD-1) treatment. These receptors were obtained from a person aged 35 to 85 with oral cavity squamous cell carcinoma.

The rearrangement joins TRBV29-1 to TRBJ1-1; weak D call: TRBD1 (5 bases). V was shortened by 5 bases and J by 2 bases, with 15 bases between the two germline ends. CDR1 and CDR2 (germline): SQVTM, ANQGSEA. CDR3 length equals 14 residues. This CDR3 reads CSVCTSGANTEAFF. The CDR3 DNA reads TGCAGCGTTTGTACCTCCGGGGCAAACACTGAAGCTTTCTTT.

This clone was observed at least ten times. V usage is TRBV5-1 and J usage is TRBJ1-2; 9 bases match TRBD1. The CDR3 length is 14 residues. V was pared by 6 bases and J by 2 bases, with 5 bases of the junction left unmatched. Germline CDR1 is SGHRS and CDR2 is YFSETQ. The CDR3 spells CASTRTGENYGYTF. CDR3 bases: TGCGCCAGCACCCGGACAGGGGAGAACTATGGCTACACCTTC.